Below, one TCR beta chain is given with its context. The CDR3 is 13 residues long. Deletions cut 2 bases from V and 6 bases from J, with 10 bases between. Germline V gene data show CDR1 as MGHRA and CDR2 as YSYEKL. This sample is part of a study of long-term antiretroviral therapy in people with HIV. Looking at the study overall: The oldest specimens predate the 2015 immediate-ART recommendation by about a decade.

No fewer than two post-ART and no fewer than one pre-ART PBMC samples existed for each donor. Each HIV participant was treated in the United States. The immunoSEQ assay was v3.0, run at survey level. Roughly 40,000-55,000 T-cell genomes per sample were the sequencing target. The repertoire was sequenced with immunoSEQ multiplex PCR; TCRdb's copy has only in-frame clones and lacks some. The sample has about 41,000 clones; 85% to 95% are singletons. J is TRBJ1-1 and V is TRBV4-1, with D uncertain. This material consisted of unsorted PBMCs, taken around 9.2 years after starting antiretroviral therapy. The sequence was obtained from a man younger than 40 with HIV. Here the CDR3 DNA reads TGCGCCAGCAGCCAACTAGGGAGGGCTGAAGCTTTCTTT. Translating gives CASSQLGRAEAFF.